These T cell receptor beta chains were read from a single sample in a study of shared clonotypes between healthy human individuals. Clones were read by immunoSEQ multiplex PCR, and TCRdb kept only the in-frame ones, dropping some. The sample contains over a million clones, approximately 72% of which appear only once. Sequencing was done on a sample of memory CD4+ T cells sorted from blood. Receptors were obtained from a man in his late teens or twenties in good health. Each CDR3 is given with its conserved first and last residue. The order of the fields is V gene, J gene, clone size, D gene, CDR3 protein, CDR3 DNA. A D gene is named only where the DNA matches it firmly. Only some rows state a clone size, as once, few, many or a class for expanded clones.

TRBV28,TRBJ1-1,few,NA,CASSGETGMLF,TGTGCCAGCAGTGGGGAGACGGGGATGTTGTTT
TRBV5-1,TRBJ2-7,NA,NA,CASSGDSGGEQYF,TGCGCCAGCAGCGGGGATTCGGGCGGCGAGCAGTACTTC
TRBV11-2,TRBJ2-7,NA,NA,CASSQKAVGDEQYF,TGTGCCAGCAGCCAAAAGGCGGTGGGGGACGAGCAGTACTTC
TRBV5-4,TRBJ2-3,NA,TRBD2,CASSLAASGGKDTQYF,TGTGCCAGCAGCTTGGCTGCCAGCGGGGGGAAGGATACGCAGTATTTT
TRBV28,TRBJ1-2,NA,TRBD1,CASSLGGGYGYTF,TGTGCCAGCAGCCTAGGGGGCGGCTATGGCTACACCTTC
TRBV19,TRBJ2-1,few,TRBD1,CASSISLGQFNEQFF,TGTGCCAGTAGTATTAGCCTGGGACAGTTCAATGAGCAGTTCTTC
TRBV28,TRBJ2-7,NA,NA,CASSLGRDHEQYF,TGTGCCAGCAGTTTAGGCAGGGACCACGAGCAGTACTTC
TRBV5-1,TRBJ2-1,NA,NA,CASSLGQGNEQFF,TGCGCCAGCAGCTTGGGGCAGGGCAATGAGCAGTTCTTC
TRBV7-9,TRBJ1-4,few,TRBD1,CASSYRDRGEKLFF,TGTGCCAGCAGCTACCGGGACAGGGGTGAAAAACTGTTTTTT
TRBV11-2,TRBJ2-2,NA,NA,CASSLAGGAGELFF,TGTGCCAGCAGCTTAGCCGGCGGGGCGGGGGAGCTGTTTTTT
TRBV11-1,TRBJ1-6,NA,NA,CASSPRLGSPLHF,TGTGCCAGCAGCCCCCGCCTAGGTTCACCCCTCCACTTT
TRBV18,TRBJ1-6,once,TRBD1,CASSPGQGRSPLHF,TGTGCCAGCTCCCCCGGACAGGGGAGATCACCCCTCCACTTT
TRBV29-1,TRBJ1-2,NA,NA,CSVDVGWTGGYTF,TGCAGCGTTGATGTGGGGTGGACGGGTGGCTACACCTTC
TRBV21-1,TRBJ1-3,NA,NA,CASSTLIRGPDGNTIYF,TGTGCCAGCTCAACCCTGATTAGGGGACCTGATGGAAACACCATATATTTT
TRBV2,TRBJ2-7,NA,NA,CASSVYGIHEQYF,TGTGCCAGCAGTGTGTATGGTATCCACGAGCAGTACTTC
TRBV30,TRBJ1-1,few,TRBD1,CAWLKDRSTEAFF,TGTGCCTGGCTAAAGGACAGGAGCACTGAAGCTTTCTTT
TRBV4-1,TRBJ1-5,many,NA,CASSQGQYQPQHF,TGCGCCAGCAGCCAAGGACAGTATCAGCCCCAGCATTTT
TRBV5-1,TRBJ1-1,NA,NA,CASSLGPLDNTEAFF,TGCGCCAGCAGCTTGGGACCCCTGGATAACACTGAAGCTTTCTTT
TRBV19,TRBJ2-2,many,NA,CASSKTNTGELFF,TGTGCCAGTAGTAAGACGAACACCGGGGAGCTGTTTTTT
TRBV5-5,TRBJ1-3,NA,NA,CASSLEPPGRLTIYF,TGTGCCAGCAGCTTGGAGCCCCCCGGTCGTCTCACCATATATTTT
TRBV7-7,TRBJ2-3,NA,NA,CASSSLTGTDTQYF,TGTGCTAGCAGCTCTTTGACAGGAACAGATACGCAGTATTTT
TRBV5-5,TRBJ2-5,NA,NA,CASSRLWGQETQYF,TGTGCCAGCAGCCGCCTTTGGGGCCAAGAGACCCAGTACTTC
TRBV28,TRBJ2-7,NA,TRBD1,CASSLRQGRREQYF,TGTGCCAGCAGTCTCCGACAGGGACGCCGCGAGCAGTACTTC
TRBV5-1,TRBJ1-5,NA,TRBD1,CASSSTGGSYQPQHF,TGCGCCAGCAGCTCGACAGGGGGCTCATATCAGCCCCAGCATTTT
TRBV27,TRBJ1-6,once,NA,CASSLFGQFDSPLHF,TGTGCCAGCAGTTTATTTGGTCAGTTCGATTCACCCCTCCACTTT
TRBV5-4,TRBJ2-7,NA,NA,CASSPIVAKLTF,TGTGCCAGCAGTCCGATCGTAGCAAAGCTCACCTTC
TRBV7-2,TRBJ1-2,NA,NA,CASSLGTDVYGYTF,TGTGCCAGCAGCTTAGGCACCGACGTTTATGGCTACACCTTC
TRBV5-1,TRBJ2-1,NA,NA,CASSLASGPLYYNEQFF,TGCGCCAGCAGCTTGGCCTCAGGCCCCCTCTACTACAATGAGCAGTTCTTC
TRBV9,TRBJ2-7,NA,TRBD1,CASSLRGTGSTYEQYF,TGTGCCAGCAGCCTGAGAGGGACAGGGTCAACCTACGAGCAGTACTTC
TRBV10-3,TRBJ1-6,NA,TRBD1,CAIGLDRGNSPLHF,TGTGCCATCGGCCTCGACAGGGGGAATTCACCCCTCCACTTT
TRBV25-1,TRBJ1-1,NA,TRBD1,CASSEWTGTTEAFF,TGTGCCAGCAGTGAATGGACAGGGACCACTGAAGCTTTCTTT
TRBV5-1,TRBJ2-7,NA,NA,CASSLKGPGYEQYF,TGCGCCAGCAGCTTGAAGGGACCGGGCTACGAGCAGTACTTC
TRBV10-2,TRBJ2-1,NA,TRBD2,CATKRDRSYNEQFF,TGCGCCACAAAGCGGGACCGTTCCTACAATGAGCAGTTCTTC
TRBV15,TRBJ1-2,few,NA,CATTRGGGTYGYTF,TGTGCCACCACCAGGGGTGGGGGTACCTATGGCTACACCTTC
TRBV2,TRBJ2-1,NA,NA,CASSGGPTLF,TGTGCCAGCAGTGGAGGGCCTACGCTCTTC
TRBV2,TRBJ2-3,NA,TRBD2,CASTLAVYTDTQYF,TGTGCCAGCACCCTAGCGGTATACACAGATACGCAGTATTTT
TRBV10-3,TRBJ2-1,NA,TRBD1,CAISTGAVALFF,TGTGCCATCAGTACAGGGGCCGTCGCTCTGTTCTTC
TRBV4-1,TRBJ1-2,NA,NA,CASSQAPSRGNYGYTF,TGCGCCAGCAGCCAAGCACCTTCTAGGGGGAACTATGGCTACACCTTC
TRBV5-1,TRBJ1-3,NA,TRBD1,CASSLSGQAGNTIYF,TGCGCCAGCAGCTTATCAGGACAGGCTGGAAACACCATATATTTT
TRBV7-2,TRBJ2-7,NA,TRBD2,CASSVTSGSYEQYF,TGTGCCAGCAGCGTGACTAGCGGGTCCTACGAGCAGTACTTC
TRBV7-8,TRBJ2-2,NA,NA,CASNQALWDTGELFF,TGTGCCAGCAACCAGGCCTTATGGGACACCGGGGAGCTGTTTTTT
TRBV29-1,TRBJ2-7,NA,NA,CSVEGHKSYEQYF,TGCAGCGTTGAAGGGCACAAGTCCTACGAGCAGTACTTC
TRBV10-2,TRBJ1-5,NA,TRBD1,CASQDRAVVGNQPQHF,TGCGCCAGCCAAGACAGGGCGGTAGTGGGTAATCAGCCCCAGCATTTT